This T cell receptor beta chain was captured by sequencing in a study of control samples from healthy donors and cancer patients. The CDR3 extends over 15 amino acids. V lost 1 base, J lost 4 bases, and 13 bases lay in between. Germline loops: CDR1 LGHNA, CDR2 YNFKEQ. Some clones are missing from TCRdb's copy, which holds only in-frame ones; the method was immunoSEQ multiplex PCR. The table shows 100,000 to 150,000 clones, with about 89% occurring only once. The source is a man aged 60 to 75 in good health. The gene calls are TRBV4-2 and TRBJ1-2, with TRBD1 as a possible D gene (5 bases). Sequencing input: blood. The CDR3 spells CASSQGTGPGYGYTF. The CDR3 DNA reads TGTGCCAGCAGCCAAGGAACGGGGCCGGGCTATGGCTACACCTTC.